The rows below give T cell receptor beta chains drawn from one sample of a study of blood T cell repertoires in COVID-19. This table comes from immunoSEQ multiplex PCR, and its TCRdb copy is limited to in-frame clones, with some not included. The table records almost 30,000 clones, about 80% of them present only once. The sequencing input was peripheral blood. All receptors derive from a woman aged 70-85 years with acute or convalescent COVID-19. CDR3s include the opening cysteine and the closing phenylalanine or tryptophan. Each record gives: V gene, clone size, D gene, J gene, CDR3 protein, CDR3 DNA. A D gene is named only where the DNA matches it firmly. Size values are once, few and many counts, or a class for expanded clones, and some rows have none.

v_call: TRBV5-1
clone_size: once
d_call: TRBD2
j_call: TRBJ2-7
cdr3_aa: CASSPGTSGTYEQYF
cdr3_nt: TGCGCCAGCAGCCCGGGGACTAGCGGTACGTACGAGCAGTACTTC

v_call: TRBV19
clone_size: few
d_call: TRBD1
j_call: TRBJ1-2
cdr3_aa: CASSYPGQGVGYTF
cdr3_nt: TGTGCCAGTAGTTATCCGGGACAGGGAGTTGGCTACACCTTC

v_call: TRBV2
clone_size: .
d_call: .
j_call: TRBJ1-1
cdr3_aa: CASSVYTGMNTEAFF
cdr3_nt: TGTGCCAGCAGTGTGTATACAGGGATGAACACTGAAGCTTTCTTT

v_call: TRBV29-1
clone_size: .
d_call: TRBD2
j_call: TRBJ2-3
cdr3_aa: CSVRPSGRGTDTQYF
cdr3_nt: TGCAGCGTCCGACCTAGCGGGAGGGGGACAGATACGCAGTATTTT

v_call: TRBV27
clone_size: few
d_call: .
j_call: TRBJ1-1
cdr3_aa: CASTTLGSRVDTEAFF
cdr3_nt: TGTGCCAGCACAACCCTAGGGTCCAGGGTTGACACTGAAGCTTTCTTT

v_call: TRBV5-5
clone_size: .
d_call: .
j_call: TRBJ1-3
cdr3_aa: CASTSGGVGNTIYF
cdr3_nt: TGTGCCAGCACCTCCGGAGGGGTCGGGAACACCATATATTTT

v_call: TRBV28
clone_size: .
d_call: .
j_call: TRBJ1-1
cdr3_aa: CASSLGIGGIAFF
cdr3_nt: TGTGCCAGCAGTTTGGGTATCGGGGGAATAGCTTTCTTT

v_call: TRBV5-6
clone_size: .
d_call: TRBD2
j_call: TRBJ2-5
cdr3_aa: CASSLVLAGQVGQYF
cdr3_nt: TGTGCCAGCAGCTTGGTACTAGCGGGACAGGTTGGCCAGTACTTC

v_call: TRBV2
clone_size: .
d_call: TRBD1
j_call: TRBJ1-5
cdr3_aa: CASRAGGPEQPQHF
cdr3_nt: TGTGCCAGCAGAGCAGGGGGGCCGGAGCAGCCCCAGCATTTT

v_call: TRBV11-2
clone_size: .
d_call: TRBD1
j_call: TRBJ1-1
cdr3_aa: CASSHDRGLNTEAFF
cdr3_nt: TGTGCCAGCAGCCATGACAGGGGGTTAAACACTGAAGCTTTCTTT

v_call: TRBV27
clone_size: .
d_call: TRBD1
j_call: TRBJ2-7
cdr3_aa: CASSLTDRAEQYF
cdr3_nt: TGTGCCAGCAGTTTAACAGACAGGGCCGAGCAGTACTTC

v_call: TRBV27
clone_size: .
d_call: .
j_call: TRBJ1-1
cdr3_aa: CASSLSGENPSTEAFF
cdr3_nt: TGTGCCAGCAGTTTATCAGGGGAAAACCCTTCCACTGAAGCTTTCTTT

v_call: TRBV6-6
clone_size: .
d_call: .
j_call: TRBJ1-1
cdr3_aa: CASRVQTTEAFF
cdr3_nt: TGTGCCAGCAGGGTACAGACGACTGAAGCTTTCTTT

v_call: TRBV6-5
clone_size: .
d_call: .
j_call: TRBJ1-2
cdr3_aa: CASSYSGERGYTF
cdr3_nt: TGTGCCAGCAGTTACTCAGGAGAGCGGGGCTACACCTTC

v_call: TRBV20-1
clone_size: once
d_call: .
j_call: TRBJ1-2
cdr3_aa: CSARGGGGYTF
cdr3_nt: TGCAGCGCTCGAGGGGGGGGAGGCTACACCTTC

v_call: TRBV14
clone_size: once
d_call: .
j_call: TRBJ2-7
cdr3_aa: CASSPLYSYEQYF
cdr3_nt: TGTGCCAGCAGCCCCCTGTATTCCTACGAGCAGTACTTC

v_call: TRBV5-1
clone_size: .
d_call: .
j_call: TRBJ1-5
cdr3_aa: CASSLAGSNQPQHF
cdr3_nt: TGCGCCAGCAGCTTGGCAGGGAGCAATCAGCCCCAGCATTTT

v_call: TRBV5-1
clone_size: .
d_call: .
j_call: TRBJ2-5
cdr3_aa: CASRALMEETQYF
cdr3_nt: TGCGCCAGCAGGGCCCTTATGGAGGAGACCCAGTACTTC

v_call: TRBV6-5
clone_size: .
d_call: .
j_call: TRBJ2-7
cdr3_aa: CASKTDYEQYF
cdr3_nt: TGTGCCAGCAAGACAGACTACGAGCAGTACTTC

v_call: TRBV28
clone_size: .
d_call: .
j_call: TRBJ2-5
cdr3_aa: CASSRRGGGKTQYF
cdr3_nt: TGTGCCAGCAGCAGAAGGGGAGGCGGGAAGACCCAGTACTTC

v_call: TRBV19
clone_size: once
d_call: TRBD2
j_call: TRBJ2-5
cdr3_aa: CASSIVERGGQETQYF
cdr3_nt: TGTGCCAGTAGTATAGTGGAGCGGGGGGGTCAAGAGACCCAGTACTTC

v_call: TRBV28
clone_size: .
d_call: TRBD1
j_call: TRBJ1-2
cdr3_aa: CASSSSPTGGHYGYTF
cdr3_nt: TGTGCCAGCAGTTCTTCTCCGACAGGGGGCCACTATGGCTACACCTTC

v_call: TRBV29-1
clone_size: once
d_call: TRBD2
j_call: TRBJ2-1
cdr3_aa: CSVASGVSYNEQFF
cdr3_nt: TGCAGCGTCGCCAGCGGGGTCTCCTACAATGAGCAGTTCTTC

v_call: TRBV3-1/TRBV3-2
clone_size: .
d_call: TRBD2
j_call: TRBJ2-1
cdr3_aa: CASSQGPSGRAANEQFF
cdr3_nt: TGTGCCAGCAGCCAAGGCCCTAGCGGGAGGGCCGCAAATGAGCAGTTCTTC

v_call: TRBV13
clone_size: .
d_call: .
j_call: TRBJ2-1
cdr3_aa: CASSSTRNEQFF
cdr3_nt: TGTGCCAGCAGCTCGACTAGGAATGAGCAGTTCTTC

v_call: TRBV14
clone_size: .
d_call: .
j_call: TRBJ1-2
cdr3_aa: CASSGLDSYGYTF
cdr3_nt: TGTGCCAGCAGCGGTTTAGATTCCTATGGCTACACCTTC

v_call: TRBV29-1
clone_size: .
d_call: .
j_call: TRBJ1-2
cdr3_aa: CSAPPRDTHYGYTF
cdr3_nt: TGCAGCGCCCCCCCACGGGACACCCACTATGGCTACACCTTC

v_call: TRBV19
clone_size: .
d_call: .
j_call: TRBJ1-6
cdr3_aa: CASSPRTDSGSPLHF
cdr3_nt: TGTGCCAGTAGTCCCAGGACAGATTCGGGTTCACCCCTCCACTTT

v_call: TRBV21-1
clone_size: .
d_call: .
j_call: TRBJ1-5
cdr3_aa: CASSPARGAYSNQPQHF
cdr3_nt: TGTGCCAGCAGCCCTGCACGGGGGGCTTATAGCAATCAGCCCCAGCATTTT

v_call: TRBV28
clone_size: .
d_call: TRBD1
j_call: TRBJ1-3
cdr3_aa: CASSSHRGGNTIYF
cdr3_nt: TGTGCCAGCAGTTCGCACAGGGGTGGAAACACCATATATTTT

v_call: TRBV7-9
clone_size: .
d_call: TRBD2
j_call: TRBJ2-5
cdr3_aa: CASSPPGGETQYF
cdr3_nt: TGTGCCAGCAGCCCCCCCGGGGGGGAGACCCAGTACTTC

v_call: TRBV28
clone_size: .
d_call: .
j_call: TRBJ2-7
cdr3_aa: CATLDTYYEQYF
cdr3_nt: TGTGCCACCTTGGACACATACTACGAGCAGTACTTC

v_call: TRBV6-2/TRBV6-3
clone_size: .
d_call: .
j_call: TRBJ2-2
cdr3_aa: CASSPSLPNTGELFF
cdr3_nt: TGTGCCAGCAGCCCGTCACTTCCGAACACCGGGGAGCTGTTTTTT

v_call: TRBV29-1
clone_size: .
d_call: TRBD1
j_call: TRBJ2-5
cdr3_aa: CSVLQGAEETQYF
cdr3_nt: TGCAGCGTCCTACAGGGGGCTGAAGAGACCCAGTACTTC

v_call: TRBV6-2/TRBV6-3
clone_size: .
d_call: TRBD1
j_call: TRBJ2-2
cdr3_aa: CASSSDRGRELFF
cdr3_nt: TGTGCCAGCAGTTCGGACAGGGGAAGGGAGCTGTTTTTT

v_call: TRBV3-1/TRBV3-2
clone_size: .
d_call: TRBD2
j_call: TRBJ2-7
cdr3_aa: CASTSMGGSEQYF
cdr3_nt: TGTGCCAGCACCTCTATGGGAGGGAGCGAGCAGTACTTC

v_call: TRBV6-6
clone_size: .
d_call: .
j_call: TRBJ1-2
cdr3_aa: CASSYREATNYGYTF
cdr3_nt: TGTGCCAGCAGTTACCGTGAGGCGACTAACTATGGCTACACCTTC

v_call: TRBV2
clone_size: .
d_call: .
j_call: TRBJ1-2
cdr3_aa: CASAVGNYGYTF
cdr3_nt: TGTGCCAGCGCGGTTGGGAACTATGGCTACACCTTC

v_call: TRBV5-1
clone_size: .
d_call: .
j_call: TRBJ1-6
cdr3_aa: CASSLEIRKDNSPLHF
cdr3_nt: TGCGCCAGCAGCTTGGAGATCAGGAAGGATAATTCACCCCTCCACTTT

v_call: TRBV7-2
clone_size: few
d_call: TRBD2
j_call: TRBJ2-5
cdr3_aa: CASSPLAGEETQYF
cdr3_nt: TGTGCCAGCAGCCCGCTAGCGGGAGAAGAGACCCAGTACTTC

v_call: TRBV5-1
clone_size: .
d_call: TRBD1
j_call: TRBJ2-7
cdr3_aa: CASSPTGTGAVYEQYF
cdr3_nt: TGCGCCAGCAGCCCCACCGGGACAGGGGCCGTCTACGAGCAGTACTTC

v_call: TRBV18
clone_size: .
d_call: .
j_call: TRBJ1-1
cdr3_aa: CASSPINGGTEAFF
cdr3_nt: TGTGCCAGCTCACCAATAAACGGGGGCACTGAAGCTTTCTTT

v_call: TRBV9
clone_size: .
d_call: TRBD1
j_call: TRBJ2-1
cdr3_aa: CASSARGSEQFF
cdr3_nt: TGTGCCAGCAGCGCCAGGGGGTCTGAGCAGTTCTTC

v_call: TRBV28
clone_size: .
d_call: TRBD1
j_call: TRBJ1-4
cdr3_aa: CASRQGRGEKLFF
cdr3_nt: TGTGCCAGTCGACAGGGGCGAGGTGAAAAACTGTTTTTT

v_call: TRBV19
clone_size: .
d_call: .
j_call: TRBJ2-5
cdr3_aa: CASSMGGLSIQETQYF
cdr3_nt: TGTGCCAGTAGTATGGGGGGGCTCAGCATCCAAGAGACCCAGTACTTC

v_call: TRBV7-6
clone_size: .
d_call: TRBD2
j_call: TRBJ2-5
cdr3_aa: CASSLSVTSGSLETQYF
cdr3_nt: TGTGCCAGCAGCTTGTCTGTGACTAGCGGGAGTCTGGAGACCCAGTACTTC

v_call: TRBV19
clone_size: once
d_call: .
j_call: TRBJ1-6
cdr3_aa: CASRAIYNSPLHF
cdr3_nt: TGTGCCAGTAGGGCCATCTATAATTCACCCCTCCACTTT

v_call: TRBV7-2
clone_size: .
d_call: .
j_call: TRBJ2-3
cdr3_aa: CASSLGSGVGTDTQYF
cdr3_nt: TGTGCCAGCAGCTTAGGGTCGGGAGTTGGAACAGATACGCAGTATTTT

v_call: TRBV23-1
clone_size: .
d_call: TRBD2
j_call: TRBJ2-1
cdr3_aa: CASSQSQLAGDNEQFF
cdr3_nt: TGCGCCAGCAGTCAATCACAACTAGCGGGGGACAATGAGCAGTTCTTC

v_call: TRBV2
clone_size: once
d_call: TRBD2
j_call: TRBJ2-2
cdr3_aa: CASSRLAGGPDHRGAVF
cdr3_nt: TGTGCCAGCAGCAGACTAGCGGGGGGGCCTGATCACCGGGGAGCTGTTTTT

v_call: TRBV9
clone_size: .
d_call: .
j_call: TRBJ1-3
cdr3_aa: CASSVARGSGNTIYF
cdr3_nt: TGTGCCAGCAGCGTAGCCCGGGGATCTGGAAACACCATATATTTT

v_call: TRBV27
clone_size: .
d_call: TRBD1
j_call: TRBJ1-2
cdr3_aa: CASSRTGNYGYTF
cdr3_nt: TGTGCCAGCAGCCGGACAGGCAACTATGGCTACACCTTC

v_call: TRBV19
clone_size: .
d_call: TRBD1
j_call: TRBJ2-5
cdr3_aa: CASSTGTGGGETQYF
cdr3_nt: TGTGCCAGTAGTACGGGGACAGGGGGCGGAGAGACCCAGTACTTC

v_call: TRBV5-6
clone_size: .
d_call: .
j_call: TRBJ2-1
cdr3_aa: CASSFQGGNEQFF
cdr3_nt: TGTGCCAGCAGCTTCCAAGGGGGTAATGAGCAGTTCTTC

v_call: TRBV27
clone_size: .
d_call: .
j_call: TRBJ1-1
cdr3_aa: CASSPLRGIPEAFF
cdr3_nt: TGTGCCAGCAGTCCGCTAAGGGGGATCCCTGAAGCTTTCTTT

v_call: TRBV5-1
clone_size: .
d_call: TRBD1
j_call: TRBJ2-5
cdr3_aa: CASSLQGAQETQYF
cdr3_nt: TGCGCCAGCAGCTTACAGGGGGCCCAAGAGACCCAGTACTTC

v_call: TRBV27
clone_size: once
d_call: .
j_call: TRBJ2-2
cdr3_aa: CASSSFRAWNTGELFF
cdr3_nt: TGTGCCAGCAGTTCGTTCAGGGCATGGAACACCGGGGAGCTGTTTTTT

v_call: TRBV27
clone_size: .
d_call: TRBD2
j_call: TRBJ2-5
cdr3_aa: CASSPPGRAKETQYF
cdr3_nt: TGTGCCAGCAGTCCCCCAGGGAGGGCTAAAGAGACCCAGTACTTC

v_call: TRBV5-5
clone_size: .
d_call: TRBD1
j_call: TRBJ2-5
cdr3_aa: CASSPDGSPGGAETQYF
cdr3_nt: TGTGCCAGCAGCCCGGATGGTAGCCCAGGGGGTGCAGAGACCCAGTACTTC